This T cell receptor beta chain emerged from a study of T cells after yellow fever vaccination. Study findings and constraints: Primary-vaccination clones mostly resurfaced post-booster (around 96% CD4, approximately 90% CD8).

By 5'RACE template switching, TCR cDNA was produced, with a universal primer site and UMIs added in the process. Each CDR3 protein gets one entry after TCRdb re-called the 5' RACE reads with MiXCR. The repertoire holds approximately 300,000 distinct CDR3 sequences, with around 7% as singletons. The V and J ends lost 1 base and 16 bases respectively, with 20 bases between them. CDR1 DFQATT and CDR2 SNEGSKA come from the germline V gene (reference sequence). The CDR3 covers 13 residues. With regard to this clonotype: Its antigen is undetermined.

This specimen consisted of PBMCs, obtained about 41 days after the first yellow fever vaccination. The chain links TRBV20-1 to TRBJ2-1, with D possibly TRBD2 on 6 matching bases. The receptor was derived from a man younger than 35 who received the YFV17D yellow fever vaccine. The CDR3 spells CSARGIIRGSFFF. CDR3 sequence (DNA): TGCAGTGCTAGAGGCATAATCCGGGGGTCTTTTTTCTTC.